This entry features one T cell receptor beta chain sequence. Its antigen is still unknown. The record originates from a study of long-term antiretroviral therapy in people with HIV. CDR1 is LNHDA, CDR2 SQIVND, per germline (reference sequence). The CDR3 covers 16 residues. V lost 5 bases and J 7 bases, leaving 21 bases between the germline ends. Findings of the study overall: Repertoires looked antigen-experienced, with only a slight naive shift after ART. Blood obtained between the mid-2000s and the late 2010s may reflect older ART regimens.

They ran version v3.0 of the immunoSEQ assay at survey level. TCRdb's table, derived via immunoSEQ multiplex PCR, lists solely in-frame clones and lacks some. The table records 30,000 to 40,000 clones, 83% of them present only once. This clonotype originated in a young man with HIV. The J gene is TRBJ1-5, the V gene TRBV19, with D possibly being TRBD1 (5 bases). The specimen was unsorted PBMCs, collected 0.4 years before starting antiretroviral therapy. The DNA for the CDR3 is TGTGCCAGTAGTTTGAAGGGGTTCGGGGAAAAGCAGCCCCAGCATTTT. This codes for CASSLKGFGEKQPQHF.